This paragraph reports one TCR beta chain. Its antigen is still unknown. General study findings and limits: Tumor memory CD4+ T cell TCR gene usage was found to cluster with blood and lymph node memory CD4+ cells and with lymph node naive CD4+ cells. Tumor Tregs overlapped most with tumor, then blood, naive CD4+ cells.

TCRdb fed the multiplex PCR reads into MiXCR, producing one record per CDR3 protein. The table lists 1,100 to 1,500 distinct CDR3 sequences, roughly 15% of them singletons. This TCR was recovered from a female donor with breast cancer. Sequenced input: naive CD4+ T cells sorted from blood. Subset here: naive CD4+ T cells, CD4+CD45RA+CD25-.

The CDR3 DNA sequence: TGTGCCAGTGCCAGCGGGACAGCTGGCTATGGCTACACCTTC. It specifies CASASGTAGYGYTF. The V call is TRBV12-3 or TRBV12-4, the J call TRBJ1-2, with TRBD1 matching over 7 bases. This CDR3 is built from 14 residues. The V gene end was trimmed by 9 bases and the J gene end by 4 bases; junction bases not matched to a gene: 11.